The clone carrying this T cell receptor (beta chain) was found once. Its target is unknown. This record comes from a study of T-cell memory formation after mild COVID-19. Whole-study context: Largely donor-specific TCR clusters were found.

Trimming cost V 5 bases and J 7 bases; bases outside gene matches: 17. From germline, CDR1 is SGHVS and CDR2 FNYEAQ. The CDR3 runs 18 residues. Via MiXCR, TCRdb re-called the 5' RACE reads, giving one row per CDR3 protein. Here the sample spans a few hundred thousand distinct CDR3 sequences, approximately 21% being singletons. Study-wide points: Later expanders leaned toward CD4+, whereas clones contracting from day 15 to 85 were balanced CD4/CD8.

Sequencing was performed on PBMCs or a T cell subset sorted from them (not recorded which). The rearrangement joins TRBV7-6 to TRBJ2-1; 10 bases map to TRBD1. The TCR was taken from an adult woman who had mild COVID-19 (a few samples of this study predate the infection). Cell type and time point are not known. CDR3 DNA: TGTGCCAGCAGCCCAACGACGGGACAGGGGACCCCTTGGAATGAGCAGTTCTTC. As protein: CASSPTTGQGTPWNEQFF.